The clone carrying this TCR beta chain was seen once. What it binds is not known. Data came from immunoSEQ multiplex PCR; TCRdb stores just in-frame clones and leaves some out. The sample shows 60,000 to 75,000 clones, 88% of them seen only once. These data come from a study of PD-1 blockade in mismatch repair-deficient tumors. For the study at large: All were previously treated, progressing patients with about twelve mismatch repair-deficient cancer types.

Broader study findings: After pembrolizumab, tumor-resident clones rose rapidly, then generally contracted before radiologic responses.

CDR1 and CDR2 (germline): MNHNY, SVGAGI (reference sequence). With 6 bases clipped from V and 4 bases from J, the junction kept 8 bases outside the gene matches. CDR3 size: 15 residues. The TCR-sequenced patients were a few responders to pembrolizumab. The rearrangement uses TRBV6-6 and TRBJ1-2; TRBD1 agrees at 10 bases. The TCR was taken from an adult with mismatch repair-deficient cancer. The sample consisted of peripheral blood, taken 52 weeks after starting pembrolizumab. The CDR3 DNA is TGTGCCAGCAGCCTGACAGGGGGCAGTGTCTATGGCTACACCTTC. It translates to CASSLTGGSVYGYTF.